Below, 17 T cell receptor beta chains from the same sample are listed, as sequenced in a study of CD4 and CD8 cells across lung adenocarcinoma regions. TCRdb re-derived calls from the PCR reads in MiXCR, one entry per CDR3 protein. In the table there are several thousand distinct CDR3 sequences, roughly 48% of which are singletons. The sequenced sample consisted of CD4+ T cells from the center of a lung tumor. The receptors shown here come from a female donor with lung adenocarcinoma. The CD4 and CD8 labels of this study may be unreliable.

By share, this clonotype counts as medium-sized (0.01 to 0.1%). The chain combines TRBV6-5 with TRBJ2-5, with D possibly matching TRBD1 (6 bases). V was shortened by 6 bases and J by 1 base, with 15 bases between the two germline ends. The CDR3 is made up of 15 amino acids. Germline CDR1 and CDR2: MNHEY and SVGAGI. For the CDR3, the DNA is TGTGCCAGCAGAAAGACAGGCTCGATCCAAGAGACCCAGTACTTC. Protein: CASRKTGSIQETQYF.

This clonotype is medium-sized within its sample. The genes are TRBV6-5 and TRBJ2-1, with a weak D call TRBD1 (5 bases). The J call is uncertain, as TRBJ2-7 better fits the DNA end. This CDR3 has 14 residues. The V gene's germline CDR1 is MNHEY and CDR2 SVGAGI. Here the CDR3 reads CASSYRGQSYEQYF. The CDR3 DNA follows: TGTGCCAGCAGTTACAGGGGCCAGTCCTACGAGCAGTACTTC.

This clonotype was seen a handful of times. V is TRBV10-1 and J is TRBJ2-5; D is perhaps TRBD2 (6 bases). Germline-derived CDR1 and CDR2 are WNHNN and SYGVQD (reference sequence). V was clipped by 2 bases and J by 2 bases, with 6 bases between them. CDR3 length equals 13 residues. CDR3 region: CASSEGTQETQYF. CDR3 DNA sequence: TGCGCCAGCAGTGAGGGGACTCAAGAGACCCAGTACTTC.

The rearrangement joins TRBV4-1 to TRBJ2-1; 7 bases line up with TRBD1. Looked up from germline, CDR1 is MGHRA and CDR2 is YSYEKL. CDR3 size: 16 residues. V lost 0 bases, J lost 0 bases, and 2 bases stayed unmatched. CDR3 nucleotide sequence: TGCGCCAGCAGCCAAGATAGGGGGCGCTCCTACAATGAGCAGTTCTTC. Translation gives CASSQDRGRSYNEQFF.

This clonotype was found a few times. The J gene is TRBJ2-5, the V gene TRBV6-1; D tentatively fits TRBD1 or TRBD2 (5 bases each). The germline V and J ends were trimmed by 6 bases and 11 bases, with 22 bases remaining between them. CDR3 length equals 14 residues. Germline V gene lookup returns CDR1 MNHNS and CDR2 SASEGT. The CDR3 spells CASRRSQGPKEQYF. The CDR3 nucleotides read TGTGCCAGCAGGAGGAGTCAGGGACCGAAGGAGCAGTACTTC.

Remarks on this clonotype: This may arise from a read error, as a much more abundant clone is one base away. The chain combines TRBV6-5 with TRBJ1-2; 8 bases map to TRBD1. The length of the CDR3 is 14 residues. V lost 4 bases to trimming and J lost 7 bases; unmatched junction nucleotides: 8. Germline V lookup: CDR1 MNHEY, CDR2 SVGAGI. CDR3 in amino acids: CASSCLSGGIGYTF. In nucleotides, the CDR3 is TGTGCCAGCAGTTGCTTGTCAGGGGGCATTGGCTACACCTTC.

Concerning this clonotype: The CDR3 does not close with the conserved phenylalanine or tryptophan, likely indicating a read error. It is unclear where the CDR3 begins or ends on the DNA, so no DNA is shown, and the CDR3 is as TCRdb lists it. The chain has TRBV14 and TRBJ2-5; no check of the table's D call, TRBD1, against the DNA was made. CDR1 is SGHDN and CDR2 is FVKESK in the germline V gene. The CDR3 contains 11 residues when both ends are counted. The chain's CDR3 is CAGSLLGAALL.

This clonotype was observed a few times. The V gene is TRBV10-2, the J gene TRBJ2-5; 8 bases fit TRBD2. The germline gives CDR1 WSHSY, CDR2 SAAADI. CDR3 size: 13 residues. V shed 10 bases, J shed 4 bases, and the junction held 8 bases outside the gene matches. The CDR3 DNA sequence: TGCGCCACGGGCAGCGGGAGAGGAGAGACCCAGTACTTC. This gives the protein CATGSGRGETQYF.

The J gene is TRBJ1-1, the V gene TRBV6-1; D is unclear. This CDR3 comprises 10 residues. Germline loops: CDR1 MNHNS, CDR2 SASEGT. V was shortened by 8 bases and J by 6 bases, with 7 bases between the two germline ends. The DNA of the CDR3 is TGTGCCAGCGCTTATGCTGAAGCTTTCTTT. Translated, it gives CASAYAEAFF.

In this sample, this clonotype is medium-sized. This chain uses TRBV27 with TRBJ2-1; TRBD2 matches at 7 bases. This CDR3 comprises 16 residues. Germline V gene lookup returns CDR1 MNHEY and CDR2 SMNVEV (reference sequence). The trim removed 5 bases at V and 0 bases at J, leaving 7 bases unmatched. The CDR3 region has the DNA TGTGCCAGCAGTACAGCTAGCGGAAGCTCCTACAATGAGCAGTTCTTC. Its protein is CASSTASGSSYNEQFF.

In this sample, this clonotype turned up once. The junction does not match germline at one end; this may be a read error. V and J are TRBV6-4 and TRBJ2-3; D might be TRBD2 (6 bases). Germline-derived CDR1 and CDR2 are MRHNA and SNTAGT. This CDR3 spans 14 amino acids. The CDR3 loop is CASRGLGAKNTQYF. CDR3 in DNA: TGTGCCAGCAGGGGACTGGGAGCCAAAAATACGCAGTATTTC.

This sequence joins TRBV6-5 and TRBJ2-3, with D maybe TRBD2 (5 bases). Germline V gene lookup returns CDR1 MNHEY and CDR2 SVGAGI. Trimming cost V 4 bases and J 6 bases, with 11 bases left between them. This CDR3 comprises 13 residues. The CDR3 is CASSFGAADTQYF. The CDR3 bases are TGTGCCAGCAGTTTTGGAGCGGCGGATACGCAGTATTTT.

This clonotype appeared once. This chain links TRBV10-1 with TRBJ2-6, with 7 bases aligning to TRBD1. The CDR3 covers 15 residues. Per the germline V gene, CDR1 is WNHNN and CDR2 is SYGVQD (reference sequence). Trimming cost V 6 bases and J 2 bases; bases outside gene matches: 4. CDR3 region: CASSVGGAGANVLTF. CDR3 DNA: TGCGCCAGCAGCGTAGGGGGCGCTGGGGCCAACGTCCTGACTTTC.

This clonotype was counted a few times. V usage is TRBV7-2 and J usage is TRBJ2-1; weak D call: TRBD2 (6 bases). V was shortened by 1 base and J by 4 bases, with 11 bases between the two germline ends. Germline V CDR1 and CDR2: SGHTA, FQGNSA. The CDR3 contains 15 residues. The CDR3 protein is CASSLGASAYNEQFF. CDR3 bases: TGTGCCAGCAGCTTAGGGGCTAGCGCTTACAATGAGCAGTTCTTC.

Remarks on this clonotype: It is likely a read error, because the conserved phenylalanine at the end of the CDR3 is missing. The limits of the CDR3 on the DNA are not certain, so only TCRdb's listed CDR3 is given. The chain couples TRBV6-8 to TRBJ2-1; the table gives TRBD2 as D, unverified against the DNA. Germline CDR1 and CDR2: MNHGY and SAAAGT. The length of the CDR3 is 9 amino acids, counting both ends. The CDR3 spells CSPLKISHL.

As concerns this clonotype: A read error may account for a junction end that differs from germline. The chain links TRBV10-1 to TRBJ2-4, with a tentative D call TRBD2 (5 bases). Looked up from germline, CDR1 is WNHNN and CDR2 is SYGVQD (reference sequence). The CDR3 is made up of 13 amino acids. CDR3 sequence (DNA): TGCGCCACCGAACTAGAAGGTACAAACATGCAGTACTTT. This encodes CATELEGTNMQYF.

The CDR3 DNA sequence: TGTGCCAGCAGTGAGGTTCCAGGGACCCTCTATGGCTACACCTTC. Amino acid sequence: CASSEVPGTLYGYTF. V is TRBV6-1 and J is TRBJ1-2; a weak D match, TRBD1 (5 bases). CDR3 length equals 15 residues. CDR1 is MNHNS and CDR2 is SASEGT in the germline V gene. V was pared by 3 bases and J by 4 bases, with 15 bases between.